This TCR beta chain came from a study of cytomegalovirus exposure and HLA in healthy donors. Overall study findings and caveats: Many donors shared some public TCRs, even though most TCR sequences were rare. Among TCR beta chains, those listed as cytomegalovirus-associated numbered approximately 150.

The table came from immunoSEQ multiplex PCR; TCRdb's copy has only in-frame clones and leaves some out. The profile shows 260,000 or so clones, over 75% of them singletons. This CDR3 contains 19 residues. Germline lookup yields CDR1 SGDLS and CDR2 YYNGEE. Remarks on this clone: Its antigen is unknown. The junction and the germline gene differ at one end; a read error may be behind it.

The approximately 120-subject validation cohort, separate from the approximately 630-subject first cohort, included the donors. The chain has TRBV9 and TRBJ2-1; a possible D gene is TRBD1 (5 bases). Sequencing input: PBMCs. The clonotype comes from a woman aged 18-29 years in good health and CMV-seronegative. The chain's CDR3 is CASSVATLLTGKAFPPLIF. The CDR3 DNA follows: TGTGCCAGCAGCGTAGCTACCCTTCTAACAGGAAAAGCTTTCCCTCCCCTCATCTTC.